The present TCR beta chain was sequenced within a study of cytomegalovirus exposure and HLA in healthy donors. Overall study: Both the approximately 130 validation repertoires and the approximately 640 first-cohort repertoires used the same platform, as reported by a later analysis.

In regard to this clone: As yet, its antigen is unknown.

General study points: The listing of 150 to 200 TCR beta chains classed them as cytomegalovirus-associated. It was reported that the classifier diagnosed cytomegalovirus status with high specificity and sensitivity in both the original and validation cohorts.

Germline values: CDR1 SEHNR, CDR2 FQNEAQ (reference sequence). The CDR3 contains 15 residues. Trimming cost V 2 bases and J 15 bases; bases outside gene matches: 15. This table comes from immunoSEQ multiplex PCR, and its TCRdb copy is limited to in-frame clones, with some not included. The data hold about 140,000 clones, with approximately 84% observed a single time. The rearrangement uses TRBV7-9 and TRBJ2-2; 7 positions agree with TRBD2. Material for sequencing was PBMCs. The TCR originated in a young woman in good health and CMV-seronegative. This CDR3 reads CASSLFVGLHSPLFF. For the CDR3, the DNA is TGTGCCAGCAGCTTATTTGTGGGACTACACTCCCCGTTGTTTTTT.